This T cell receptor (beta chain) was documented in a study of blood T cell repertoires in COVID-19. Study summary: There were acute and convalescent COVID-19 samples, and they came from the United States, Italy and Spain.

Sequenced by immunoSEQ multiplex PCR; TCRdb stores in-frame clones only, minus some. The table has 100,000 or so clones, 75% to 90% seen once. The CDR3 sequence is 15 residues long. The clonotype comes from a human donor in a cohort sampled during active COVID-19. V and J are TRBV21-1 and TRBJ1-2; whether TRBD1, the table's D call, matches the DNA was not checked. TRBV21-1 is a pseudogene segment. Material: peripheral blood. The CDR3 spells CASSRPGQGARSYTF. Here the CDR3 DNA reads TGTGCCAGCAGCAGACCGGGACAGGGGGCGAGGAGCTACACCTTC.